This is a list of T cell receptor beta chains from one sample in a study of HIV-infected patients and healthy controls. TCRdb recomputed calls from the 5' RACE reads with MiXCR, one row per CDR3 protein. The table records about 9,600 distinct CDR3 sequences, 7% to 8.5% of them present only once. The sample in question was blood, obtained before antiretroviral therapy. The source is an adult with HIV infection. CDR3s include the opening cysteine and the closing phenylalanine or tryptophan. Each record gives: clone size, V gene, D gene, J gene, CDR3 protein, CDR3 DNA. A D gene is named only where the DNA matches it firmly. The size field reads once, few, many or a size class.

>many|TRBV7-2|TRBD1|TRBJ2-4
CASSWEGTGLTKNIQYF
TGTGCCAGCAGCTGGGAAGGGACAGGACTAACCAAAAACATTCAGTACTTC
>many|TRBV27|NA|TRBJ1-1
CASSLGWGLGNTEAFF
TGTGCCAGCAGTTTGGGTTGGGGTTTGGGGAACACTGAAGCTTTCTTT
>many|TRBV11-3|NA|TRBJ2-3
CASSSQGPTDTQYF
TGTGCCAGCAGCTCTCAGGGGCCCACAGATACGCAGTATTTT
>many|TRBV10-3|NA|TRBJ1-3
CAIRGTGNTIYF
TGTGCCATTCGAGGCACTGGAAACACCATATATTTT
>many|TRBV5-4|NA|TRBJ2-1
CASRLSGRSYNEQFF
TGTGCCAGCAGGCTCTCAGGGCGCTCCTACAATGAGCAGTTCTTC
>many|TRBV20-1|NA|TRBJ2-5
CSANQKETQYF
TGCAGTGCTAATCAGAAAGAGACCCAGTACTTC
>many|TRBV28|TRBD2|TRBJ2-3
CASSLRRDSGGATDTQYF
TGTGCCAGCAGTTTACGCCGAGATAGCGGGGGGGCCACAGATACGCAGTATTTT
>many|TRBV19|NA|TRBJ2-1
CASSILGNNEQFF
TGTGCCAGTAGTATATTGGGGAACAATGAGCAGTTCTTC
>few|TRBV2|NA|TRBJ1-5
CASSELSGVNQPQHF
TGTGCCAGCAGTGAATTATCAGGGGTCAATCAGCCCCAGCATTTT
>few|TRBV12-5|NA|TRBJ1-1
CASGGVAAFF
TGTGCTAGTGGTGGGGTAGCGGCTTTCTTT